The present TCR beta chain was sequenced within a study of T cells of healthy individuals (dated by TCRdb to 2016 to 2019). CDR1 is given as SGHTA and CDR2 as FQGTGA, both from the germline V gene. From the cysteine up to the phenylalanine, the CDR3 has a length of 13 residues. The sequence is cut down to CDR3 DNA, 39 bases in frame from base 1. Trimming at the junction amounts to 5 bases on V and 3 bases on J, and the germline ends lie 9 bases apart. Library generation was performed with 5' RACE. For sequencing, an Illumina MiSeq was employed. Through fastp at Q25 and MiXCR, TCRdb rebuilt clones from the public reads, retaining in-frame beta chains. Rows are unified per CDR3 protein, each entry keeping the most common DNA and genes. This sample has fewer than 75,000 distinct CDR3 sequences in its table, and 15% to 20% of those were observed once. Less than 6% of the sample is held by the ten biggest clonotypes.

This clonotype was detected ten times or more. No antigen is known for it. No much larger clone exists at a distance of one base, and base qualities are not known. This TCR was recovered from a human donor in good health. The V and J genes are TRBV7-3 and TRBJ2-3; the D gene is perhaps TRBD1, on 6 matching bases. The CDR3 protein: CASSRQVTDTQYF. The sequence in DNA is TGTGCCAGCAGCCGACAGGTAACAGATACGCAGTATTTT.